These 21 T cell receptor beta chains originate from one sample sequenced in a study of CD8 T cells in ankylosing spondylitis. TCRdb reanalysed the 5' RACE reads using MiXCR and keeps one entry per CDR3 protein. This sample carries over 600,000 distinct CDR3 sequences, 15% to 20% of them seen once, and the ten largest clones take 19%. Study results and caveats: Within ankylosing spondylitis blood, a TCR beta motif made up of seven or eight highly homologous variants appeared to be characteristic.

These receptors are not linked to any known antigen. The sequencing sample was made of blood, either unsorted or a sorted T cell fraction (not recorded which). These receptors all stem from a male donor with ankylosing spondylitis.

This chain uses TRBV15 with TRBJ2-1; 11 nucleotides align to TRBD2. Germline CDR1 reads LNHNV; CDR2 reads YYDKDF (reference sequence). The CDR3 loop spans 15 amino acids. V gave up 5 bases and J gave up 5 bases; unmatched junction bases: 5. The CDR3 DNA reads as TGTGCCACCAGCCTCGGGACTAGCGGACACAATGAGCAGTTCTTC. It translates to CATSLGTSGHNEQFF.

The genes are TRBV6-5 and TRBJ1-2; a weak D match, TRBD1 (6 bases). The CDR3 covers 17 residues. The ends were cut back, 0 bases at V and 4 bases at J, with 18 bases in the middle. The V gene's germline CDR1 is MNHEY and CDR2 SVGAGI. The CDR3 nucleotides read TGTGCCAGCAGTTACTCGAACCTGGCAGGGACACTCTATGGCTACACCTTC. Protein product: CASSYSNLAGTLYGYTF.

V gene TRBV9 combines with J gene TRBJ2-7, with D perhaps matching TRBD1 (6 bases). The CDR3 is made up of 14 amino acids. Trimming cost V 5 bases and J 2 bases, with 14 bases left between them. Germline loops: CDR1 SGDLS, CDR2 YYNGEE. CDR3 in amino acids: CASSPGQIPYEQYF. Here the CDR3 DNA reads TGTGCCAGCAGTCCTGGACAGATCCCCTACGAGCAGTACTTC.

This clonotype showed up just a few times. V gene TRBV13 combines with J gene TRBJ2-1; no definite D call. CDR3 length equals 13 residues. V dropped 5 bases and J dropped 9 bases, with 14 bases sitting between them. Germline-derived CDR1 and CDR2 are PRHDT and FYEKMQ (reference sequence). The CDR3 region is CASSPAGSVEQFF. In DNA, the CDR3 is TGTGCCAGCAGCCCAGCAGGCAGTGTTGAGCAGTTCTTC.

This clonotype was counted only a few times. This chain uses TRBV5-1 with TRBJ2-7; D is uncertain. Germline CDR1 and CDR2: SGHRS and YFSETQ. CDR3 length equals 12 residues. V was trimmed by 7 bases and J by 5 bases, leaving 13 bases between them. The CDR3: CASALVRDEQYF. In DNA, the CDR3 is TGCGCCAGCGCCCTTGTGAGAGACGAGCAGTACTTC.

This clonotype appeared once. This sequence joins TRBV12-3 or TRBV12-4 and TRBJ2-5; 9 nucleotides match TRBD2. The CDR3 has 15 amino acids. With 6 bases clipped from V and 4 bases from J, the junction kept 9 bases outside the gene matches. The CDR3 is CASSRGTSRRETQYF. In nucleotides, the CDR3 is TGTGCCAGCAGCCGCGGGACTAGCAGGAGAGAGACCCAGTACTTC.

This clonotype was detected only a few times. V gene TRBV6-2 or TRBV6-3 combines with J gene TRBJ2-7, with TRBD1 as a possible D gene (8 bases). Trimming left V 8 bases short and J 3 bases short, with 17 bases between. Germline CDR1 is MNHEY and CDR2 is SVGEGT. The CDR3 consists of 14 residues. This CDR3 reads CASRSGTGYYEQYF. CDR3 bases: TGTGCCAGCCGGAGCGGGACAGGATACTACGAGCAGTACTTC.

This clonotype was seen more than once but under ten times. This rearrangement joins TRBV4-3 to TRBJ2-3; weak D call: TRBD1 (5 bases). The CDR3 runs 19 residues. Deletions cut 0 bases from V and 1 base from J, with 20 bases between. The germline V gene has CDR1 LGHNA and CDR2 YSLEER. The CDR3 is CASSQDLGRGGVGTDTQYF. CDR3 coding DNA: TGCGCCAGCAGCCAAGATCTTGGAAGGGGTGGAGTGGGCACAGATACGCAGTATTTT.

A few counts support this clonotype. This chain links TRBV10-3 with TRBJ2-7; 9 bases align to TRBD1. The CDR3 extends over 14 amino acids. Germline V CDR1 and CDR2: ENHRY, SYGVKD. J was trimmed by 6 bases and V by 4 bases; bases with no gene match: 7. CDR3 in amino acids: CAISVTGTGTEQYF. In DNA form, the CDR3 reads TGTGCCATCAGTGTTACCGGGACAGGGACCGAGCAGTACTTC.

This clonotype was detected many times. J is TRBJ2-7 and V is TRBV12-3 or TRBV12-4; 7 bases fit TRBD1. V lost 4 bases to trimming and J lost 4 bases; unmatched junction nucleotides: 4. This CDR3 comprises 13 residues. The CDR3 coding sequence is TGTGCCAGCAGTTCGGACAGGCGTTACGAGCAGTACTTC. Translated: CASSSDRRYEQYF.

The chain has TRBV12-3 or TRBV12-4 and TRBJ2-2; D is unclear. The V and J ends lost 1 base and 6 bases respectively, with 9 bases between them. CDR3 length: 14 amino acids. The CDR3 sequence is CASSLGLGSGELFF. Here the CDR3 DNA reads TGTGCCAGCAGTTTAGGACTGGGGTCCGGGGAGCTGTTTTTT.

This clonotype showed up just a few times. The chain is built from TRBV12-3 or TRBV12-4 and TRBJ2-1, with 8 positions matching TRBD2. The V segment lost 5 bases and the J segment 6 bases; nucleotides outside the gene matches: 9. CDR3 length: 15 residues. This CDR3 reads CASSAQAGGFNEQFF. The DNA for the CDR3 is TGTGCCAGCAGTGCCCAGGCGGGGGGCTTCAATGAGCAGTTCTTC.

J is TRBJ2-6 and V is TRBV25-1, with TRBD1 as a possible D gene (5 bases). The CDR3 is 15 amino acids. Germline values: CDR1 MGHDK, CDR2 SYGVNS. V was cut by 8 bases and J by 2 bases, with 13 bases left in between. CDR3 amino acids: CASSPGRAGANVLTF. CDR3 in DNA: TGTGCCAGCTCCCCCGGCAGGGCTGGGGCCAACGTCCTGACTTTC.

The chain employs TRBV12-3 or TRBV12-4 and TRBJ1-1; TRBD1 is a possible D gene (5 bases). The ends were cut back, 3 bases at V and 10 bases at J, with 12 bases in the middle. CDR3 length: 12 amino acids. The CDR3 DNA reads TGTGCCAGCAGTTTCGGGGCAGGTTCAGCTTTCTTT. Translated: CASSFGAGSAFF.

The J gene is TRBJ1-2, the V gene TRBV7-9; a possible D gene is TRBD1 (6 bases). This CDR3 comprises 13 residues. The germline gives CDR1 SEHNR, CDR2 FQNEAQ (reference sequence). V was shortened by 5 bases and J by 9 bases, with 16 bases between the two germline ends. CDR3 bases: TGTGCCAGCAGCCCGAACAGGGAGGGTAGCTACACCTTC. Encoded protein: CASSPNREGSYTF.

This rearrangement joins TRBV24-1 to TRBJ2-4, with D possibly TRBD2 on 6 matching bases. There are 16 residues in the CDR3. V dropped 5 bases and J dropped 0 bases, with 13 bases sitting between them. Germline V gives CDR1 KGHDR, CDR2 SFDVKD. The CDR3 loop reads CATSGVRGLAKNIQYF. In DNA, the CDR3 is TGTGCCACCAGTGGTGTGCGGGGACTAGCCAAAAACATTCAGTACTTC.

The V call is TRBV4-1, the J call TRBJ1-5; no definite D call. The CDR3 totals 17 residues. Germline loops: CDR1 MGHRA, CDR2 YSYEKL. Between the trimmed V and J ends, which lost 0 bases and 2 bases, there was a span of 14 bases. The CDR3 protein is CASSQDRGPTGNQPQHF. The CDR3 DNA reads as TGCGCCAGCAGCCAAGATCGGGGTCCTACAGGCAATCAGCCCCAGCATTTT.

This clonotype was counted a few times. The gene calls are TRBV18 and TRBJ1-2, with no clear D. This CDR3 is built from 15 residues. Trimming stripped 2 bases from V and 3 bases from J, with 13 bases between. The germline gives CDR1 KGHSH, CDR2 LQKENI. CDR3 coding DNA: TGTGCCAGCTCACCAGGATACGGGAGACACTATGGCTACACCTTC. This sequence encodes CASSPGYGRHYGYTF.

This chain links TRBV4-1 with TRBJ2-2; D may be TRBD2 (6 bases). The ends were cut back, 3 bases at V and 5 bases at J, with 19 bases in the middle. The CDR3 has 17 residues. Germline CDR1 MGHRA, CDR2 YSYEKL. The CDR3 reads CASSHPPLAETTGELFF. The CDR3 nucleotides are TGCGCCAGCAGCCATCCGCCACTAGCTGAAACTACCGGGGAGCTGTTTTTT.

The chain carries TRBV5-1 and TRBJ2-1; D possibly corresponds to TRBD2 (5 bases). With 3 bases removed from V and 9 bases from J, the gap between germline ends came to 16 bases. Germline lookup yields CDR1 SGHRS and CDR2 YFSETQ. The CDR3 totals 14 residues. CDR3 in amino acids: CASSSRTGLGEQFF. The CDR3 region has the DNA TGCGCCAGCAGCTCTCGGACTGGCCTTGGTGAGCAGTTCTTC.

This clonotype was found many times. The chain carries TRBV29-1 and TRBJ2-3; tentative D call: TRBD2 (5 bases). V shed 6 bases and J shed 0 bases, with 22 bases lying between them. In germline, CDR1 is SQVTM, CDR2 ANQGSEA. The CDR3 runs to 17 residues. CDR3 loop: CSVSTRPSWSSTDTQYF. CDR3 bases: TGCAGCGTCTCTACTCGGCCTAGCTGGAGTAGCACAGATACGCAGTATTTT.